A single TCR beta chain is shown here with its context. Per the original data handling: How many nucleated cells were present was estimated from reference gene primer amplification. TCRdb's table, derived via immunoSEQ multiplex PCR, lists solely in-frame clones and lacks some. Clone size and the V and J calls come from that table; the DNA yielded D and trimming. The table records about 14,000 clones, around 88% of them present only once. The entry originates in a study of blood T cell repertoires in COVID-19. Study-wide context: Acute and convalescent COVID-19 samples came from the United States, Italy and Spain. T cells, B-cell-depleted T cells, or PBMCs provided the cDNA or gDNA that served as material.

Germline V gene data show CDR1 as SGHNT and CDR2 as YYREEE (reference sequence). V trimming: 0 bases; J trimming: 3 bases; junction bases outside the gene matches: 4. The CDR3 has 16 amino acids. Input material: peripheral blood. This chain connects TRBV5-4 to TRBJ2-2; 8 positions agree with TRBD1. This clonotype originated in a human donor with active COVID-19. The donor label of this sample is uncertain. This CDR3 reads CASSLESGGDTGELFF. In nucleotides, the CDR3 is TGTGCCAGCAGCTTGGAATCAGGGGGCGACACCGGGGAGCTGTTTTTT.